The entry below gives a single TCR beta chain sequence along with its context. In the study's own analysis: Estimates of nucleated cell counts were drawn from the amplification of reference gene primers. The table came from immunoSEQ multiplex PCR; TCRdb's copy has only in-frame clones and leaves some out. The D gene and trimming were derived from the DNA, and the V and J assignments and clone size from that table. This table holds about 240,000 clones, approximately 86% found once. The CDR3 is 15 amino acids. The ends lost 5 bases at V and 5 bases at J; junction bases unmatched: 10. Per germline, CDR1 ENHRY and CDR2 SYGVKD. This record belongs to a study of blood T cell repertoires in COVID-19. Across the study: The United States, Italy and Spain were the sources of the acute and convalescent COVID-19 samples.

Participants reported their clinical history, and cohort assignment relied on those reports. The receptor comes from a woman in her twenties or thirties with acute COVID-19. This sequence joins TRBV10-3 and TRBJ2-5; TRBD1 aligns across 8 bases. The sequenced material came from PBMCs or T cells enriched from blood (not recorded which). The CDR3 coding sequence is TGTGCCATCAGTTACAATGACAGGGGACGGGAGACCCAGTACTTC. Translation: CAISYNDRGRETQYF.